These T cell receptor beta chains were read from a single sample in a study of cytomegalovirus exposure and HLA in healthy donors. TCRdb's copy holds only in-frame clones and misses some; the assay was immunoSEQ multiplex PCR. This sample has around 210,000 clones, with around 83% found just once. Sequences were obtained from PBMCs. Receptors were obtained from a girl aged 2 to 10 in good health and CMV-seronegative. Both conserved end residues are part of each CDR3. The D gene is left open where the match is weak. The size of a clone is reported for some rows only, either as once, few or many, or as a class for expanded clones.

D gene,clone size,J gene,V gene,CDR3 protein,CDR3 DNA
-,-,TRBJ2-3,TRBV9,CASSVNRADTQYF,TGTGCCAGCAGCGTAAATCGGGCAGATACGCAGTATTTT
TRBD1,-,TRBJ2-1,TRBV11-3,CASSQGQGDNEQFF,TGTGCCAGCAGCCAAGGACAGGGAGACAATGAGCAGTTCTTC
-,-,TRBJ2-7,TRBV7-9,CASSLTGAYYEQYF,TGTGCCAGCAGCTTGACCGGAGCCTACTACGAGCAGTACTTC
-,-,TRBJ2-6,TRBV19,CASSRLPQSGANVLTF,TGTGCCAGTAGTCGACTCCCCCAATCTGGGGCCAACGTCCTGACTTTC
-,-,TRBJ1-2,TRBV27,CATCSYSSEGRGYTF,TGTGCCACCTGTTCCTACTCGTCGGAGGGCCGTGGCTACACCTTC
-,-,TRBJ1-1,TRBV21-1,CASSKEATTPVNTEAFF,TGTGCCAGCAGCAAAGAAGCGACGACGCCTGTGAACACTGAAGCTTTCTTT
-,-,TRBJ2-2,TRBV6-1,CASRQDSNTGELFF,TGTGCCAGCCGACAGGACTCGAACACCGGGGAGCTGTTTTTT
-,-,TRBJ1-1,TRBV30,CAWGLGQSEAFF,TGTGCCTGGGGGCTCGGACAATCTGAAGCTTTCTTT
-,once,TRBJ2-6,TRBV29-1,CSVLYDSSGANVLTF,TGCAGCGTTCTCTACGACAGCTCTGGGGCCAACGTCCTGACTTTC
-,once,TRBJ2-5,TRBV14,CASSQGLWSQYF,TGTGCCAGCAGCCAGGGCCTGTGGTCCCAGTACTTC
-,-,TRBJ2-5,TRBV30,CAWSVTGQETQYF,TGTGCCTGGAGTGTAACGGGTCAAGAGACCCAGTACTTC
-,-,TRBJ1-5,TRBV5-1,CASSLVTQGNNQPQHF,TGCGCCAGCAGCTTGGTAACCCAGGGGAACAATCAGCCCCAGCATTTT
TRBD1,once,TRBJ1-1,TRBV19,CASSRDRGRTEAFF,TGTGCCAGTAGTCGGGACAGGGGTAGGACTGAAGCTTTCTTT
TRBD1,-,TRBJ1-2,TRBV19,CASDKGGLNYGYTF,TGTGCCAGTGACAAAGGGGGCCTTAACTATGGCTACACCTTC
TRBD2,-,TRBJ2-3,TRBV5-1,CASSLGSSGGGTDTQYF,TGCGCCAGCAGCTTAGGGTCCAGCGGGGGTGGCACAGATACGCAGTATTTT
TRBD2,-,TRBJ2-7,TRBV7-2,CASSLTSGSYEQYF,TGTGCCAGCAGCTTAACTAGCGGGAGTTACGAGCAGTACTTC
TRBD1,-,TRBJ1-2,TRBV5-4,CASSYRGNYGYTF,TGTGCCAGCAGCTACAGGGGTAACTATGGCTACACCTTC
-,-,TRBJ2-5,TRBV9,CASSVSPGISETQYF,TGTGCCAGCAGCGTATCCCCCGGGATCAGTGAGACCCAGTACTTC
TRBD1,-,TRBJ2-5,TRBV27,CASSRTGNVFEQYF,TGTGCCAGCAGTAGGACAGGGAACGTTTTTGAGCAGTACTTC
-,-,TRBJ1-3,TRBV2,CASSDIPGLSGNTIYF,TGTGCCAGCAGTGACATCCCCGGGTTGTCTGGAAACACCATATATTTT
TRBD2,-,TRBJ2-5,TRBV5-5,CASSPGTSGIQETQYF,TGTGCCAGCAGCCCAGGGACTAGCGGCATACAAGAGACCCAGTACTTC
-,-,TRBJ2-3,TRBV25-1,CASSGQGTDTQYF,TGTGCCAGCAGTGGACAGGGCACAGATACGCAGTATTTT
TRBD2,-,TRBJ2-7,TRBV27,CASSSLAGLTYEQYF,TGTGCCAGCAGTTCCCTAGCGGGATTAACCTACGAGCAGTACTTC
TRBD2,-,TRBJ2-2,TRBV5-4,CASSKLAGNRELFF,TGTGCCAGCAGCAAACTAGCGGGAAACCGGGAGCTGTTTTTT
TRBD1,-,TRBJ1-3,TRBV2,CASSPRGQGTYSGNTIYF,TGTGCCAGCAGCCCTAGGGGACAGGGGACTTACTCTGGAAACACCATATATTTT
-,-,TRBJ2-2,TRBV19,CASSMLGELFF,TGTGCCAGTAGTATGCTAGGGGAGCTGTTTTTT
-,-,TRBJ2-7,TRBV29-1,CSVAGNYEQYF,TGCAGCGTGGCAGGGAACTACGAGCAGTACTTC
TRBD1,-,TRBJ1-4,TRBV5-4,CASSWGTGKGDEKLFF,TGTGCCAGCAGTTGGGGGACAGGGAAAGGAGATGAAAAACTGTTTTTT
-,-,TRBJ1-5,TRBV10-3,CAAGGTGEEPQHF,TGTGCCGCCGGGGGGACGGGAGAAGAGCCCCAGCATTTT
-,-,TRBJ1-5,TRBV23-1,CASSQSGRARQPQHF,TGCGCCAGCAGTCAATCGGGCAGGGCCAGGCAGCCCCAGCATTTT
TRBD1,-,TRBJ2-7,TRBV27,CASSLEGAPYEQYF,TGTGCCAGCAGTTTAGAGGGGGCTCCCTACGAGCAGTACTTC
TRBD2,-,TRBJ2-5,TRBV5-1,CASSLAGYQETQYF,TGCGCCAGCAGCCTAGCGGGGTACCAAGAGACCCAGTACTTC
-,-,TRBJ1-4,TRBV7-9,CASRRSGVNEKLFF,TGTGCCAGCAGGCGGTCGGGGGTGAATGAAAAACTGTTTTTT
-,once,TRBJ2-2,TRBV2,CASRGGINTGELFF,TGTGCCAGCAGGGGCGGGATAAACACCGGGGAGCTGTTTTTT
-,-,TRBJ1-2,TRBV14,CASSQDLEGVDYGYTF,TGTGCCAGCAGCCAAGACCTTGAGGGGGTAGACTATGGCTACACCTTC
-,-,TRBJ1-4,TRBV12-5,CASGFSATNEKLFF,TGTGCTAGTGGCTTCAGTGCAACTAATGAAAAACTGTTTTTT
-,-,TRBJ1-1,TRBV27,CASFSSGDRRWTEAFF,TGTGCCAGCTTCTCATCCGGCGACAGGAGGTGGACTGAAGCTTTCTTT
-,-,TRBJ2-5,TRBV21-1,CASSKEVGAVQETQYF,TGTGCCAGCAGCAAAGAGGTGGGGGCGGTCCAGGAGACCCAGTACTTC
TRBD2,-,TRBJ2-3,TRBV10-2,CASSGTSGGTDTQYF,TGCGCCAGCAGTGGGACTAGCGGGGGCACAGATACGCAGTATTTT
-,once,TRBJ1-1,TRBV7-9,CASSLSGGTEAFF,TGTGCCAGCAGCTTAAGTGGCGGCACTGAAGCTTTCTTT
-,few,TRBJ1-6,TRBV6-6,CASSYSAGEYNSPLHF,TGTGCCAGCAGTTACTCTGCAGGGGAGTATAATTCACCCCTCCACTTT
TRBD2,-,TRBJ2-5,TRBV29-1,CSVEGTRPDQYF,TGCAGCGTCGAGGGGACTAGGCCTGACCAGTACTTC
-,-,TRBJ2-7,TRBV5-1,CASSPNLAGLSYEQYF,TGCGCCAGCAGCCCCAATCTTGCGGGCCTCTCCTACGAGCAGTACTTC